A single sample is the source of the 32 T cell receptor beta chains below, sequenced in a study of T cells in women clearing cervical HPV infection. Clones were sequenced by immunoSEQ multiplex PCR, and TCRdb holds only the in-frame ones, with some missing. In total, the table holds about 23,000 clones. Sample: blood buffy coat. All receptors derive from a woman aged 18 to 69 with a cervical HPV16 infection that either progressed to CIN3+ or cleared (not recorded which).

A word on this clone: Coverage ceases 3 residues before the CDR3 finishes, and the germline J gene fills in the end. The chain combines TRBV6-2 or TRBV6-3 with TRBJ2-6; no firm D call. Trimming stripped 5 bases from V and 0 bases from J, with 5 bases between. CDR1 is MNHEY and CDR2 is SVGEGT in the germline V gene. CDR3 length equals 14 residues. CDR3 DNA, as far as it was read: TGTGCCAGCAGTCACAGCTCTGGGGCCAACGTC. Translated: CASSHSSGANV. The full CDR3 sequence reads CASSHSSGANVLTF.

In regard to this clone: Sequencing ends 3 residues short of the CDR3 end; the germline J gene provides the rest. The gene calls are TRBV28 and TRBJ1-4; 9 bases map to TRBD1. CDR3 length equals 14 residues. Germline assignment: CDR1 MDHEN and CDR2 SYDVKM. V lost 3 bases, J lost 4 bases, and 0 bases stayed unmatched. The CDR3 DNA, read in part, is TGTGCCAGCAGTTTGACAGGGGGTAATGAAAAA. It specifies CASSLTGGNEK. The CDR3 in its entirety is CASSLTGGNEKLFF.

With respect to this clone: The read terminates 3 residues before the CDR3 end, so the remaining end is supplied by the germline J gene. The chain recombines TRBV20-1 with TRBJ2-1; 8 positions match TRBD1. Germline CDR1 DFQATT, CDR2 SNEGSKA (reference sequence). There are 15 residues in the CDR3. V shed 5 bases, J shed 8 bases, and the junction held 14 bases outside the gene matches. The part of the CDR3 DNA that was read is TGCAGTGCTGGACAGGGAAGATGGTCGACCGATGAG. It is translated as CSAGQGRWSTDE. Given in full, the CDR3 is CSAGQGRWSTDEQFF.

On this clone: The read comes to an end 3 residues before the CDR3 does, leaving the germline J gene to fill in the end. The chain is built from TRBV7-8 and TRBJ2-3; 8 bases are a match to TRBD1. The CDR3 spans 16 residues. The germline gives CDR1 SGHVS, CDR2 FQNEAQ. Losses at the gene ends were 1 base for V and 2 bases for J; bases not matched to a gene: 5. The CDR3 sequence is CASSLGRDRYTDTQYF. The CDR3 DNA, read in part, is TGTGCCAGCAGCTTAGGCCGGGACAGGTACACAGATACG.

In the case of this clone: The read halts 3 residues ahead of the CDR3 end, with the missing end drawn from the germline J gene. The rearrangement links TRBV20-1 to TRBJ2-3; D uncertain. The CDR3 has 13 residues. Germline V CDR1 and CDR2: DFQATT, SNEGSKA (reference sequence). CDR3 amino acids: CSASSWMEETQYF. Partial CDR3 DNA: TGCAGTGCTAGTAGCTGGATGGAAGAGACG.

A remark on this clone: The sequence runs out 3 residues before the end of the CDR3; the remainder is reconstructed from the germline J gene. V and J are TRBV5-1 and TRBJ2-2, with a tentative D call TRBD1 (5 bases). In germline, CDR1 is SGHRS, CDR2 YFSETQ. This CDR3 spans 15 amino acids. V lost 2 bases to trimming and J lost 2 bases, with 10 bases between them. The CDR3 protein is CASSFDGHNTGELFF. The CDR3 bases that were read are TGCGCCAGCAGCTTTGACGGACATAACACCGGGGAG.

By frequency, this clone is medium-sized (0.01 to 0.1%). The covered CDR3 bases are TGTGCCAGCAGTGAAGTTGATGGCGGGGCCAACGTC. It is translated as CASSEVDGGANV. The entire CDR3 reads CASSEVDGGANVLTF. The chain combines TRBV6-1 with TRBJ2-6; D is unresolved. The sequence runs out 3 residues before the end of the CDR3; the remainder is reconstructed from the germline J gene. The CDR3 totals 15 residues. CDR1 and CDR2 from the germline V gene are MNHNS and SASEGT. V lost 1 base and J lost 4, with 8 bases in between.

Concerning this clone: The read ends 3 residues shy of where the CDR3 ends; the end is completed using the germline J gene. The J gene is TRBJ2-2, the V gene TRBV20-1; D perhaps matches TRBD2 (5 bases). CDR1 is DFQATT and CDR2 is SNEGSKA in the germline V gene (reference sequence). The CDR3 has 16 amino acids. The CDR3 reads CSATDPRGATNEKLFF. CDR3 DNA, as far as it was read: TGCAGTGCTACGGACCCCCGGGGAGCAACTAATGAAAAG.

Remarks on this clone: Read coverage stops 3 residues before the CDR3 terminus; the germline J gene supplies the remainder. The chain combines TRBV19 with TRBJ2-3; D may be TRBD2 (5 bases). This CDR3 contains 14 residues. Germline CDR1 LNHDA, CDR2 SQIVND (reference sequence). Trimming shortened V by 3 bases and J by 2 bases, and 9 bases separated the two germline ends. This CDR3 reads CASSIAGFTDTQYF. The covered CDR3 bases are TGTGCCAGTAGTATTGCGGGTTTCACAGATACG.

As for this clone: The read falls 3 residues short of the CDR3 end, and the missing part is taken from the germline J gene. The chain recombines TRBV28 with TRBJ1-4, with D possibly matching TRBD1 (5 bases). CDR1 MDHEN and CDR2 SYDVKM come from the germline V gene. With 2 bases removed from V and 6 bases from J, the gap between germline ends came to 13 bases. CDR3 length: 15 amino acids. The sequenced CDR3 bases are TGTGCCAGCAGTTTAAGGGGCAGGGTCGATGAAAAA. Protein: CASSLRGRVDEK. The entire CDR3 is CASSLRGRVDEKLFF.

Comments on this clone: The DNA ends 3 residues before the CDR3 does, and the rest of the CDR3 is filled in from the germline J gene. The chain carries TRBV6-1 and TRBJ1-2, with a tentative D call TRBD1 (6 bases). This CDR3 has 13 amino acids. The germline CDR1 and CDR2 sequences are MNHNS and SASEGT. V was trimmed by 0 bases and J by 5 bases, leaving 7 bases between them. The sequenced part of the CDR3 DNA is TGTGCCAGCAGTGAAGCGACAGGTTATGGC. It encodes CASSEATGYG. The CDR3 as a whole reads CASSEATGYGYTF.

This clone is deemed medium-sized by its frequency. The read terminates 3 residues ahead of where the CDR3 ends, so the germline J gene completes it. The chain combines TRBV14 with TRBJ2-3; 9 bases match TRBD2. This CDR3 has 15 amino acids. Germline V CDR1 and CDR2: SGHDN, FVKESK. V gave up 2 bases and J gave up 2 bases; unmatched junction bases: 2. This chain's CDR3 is CASSQLAGNTDTQYF. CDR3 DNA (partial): TGTGCCAGCAGCCAACTAGCGGGAAACACAGATACG.

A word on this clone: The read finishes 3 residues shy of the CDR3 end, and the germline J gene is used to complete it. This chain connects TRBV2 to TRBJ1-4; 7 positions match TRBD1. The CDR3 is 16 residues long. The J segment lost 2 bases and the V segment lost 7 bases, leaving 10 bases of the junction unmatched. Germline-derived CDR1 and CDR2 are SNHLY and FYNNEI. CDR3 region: CASIHRGIGTNEKLFF. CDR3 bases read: TGTGCCAGCATTCACAGGGGAATTGGGACTAATGAAAAA. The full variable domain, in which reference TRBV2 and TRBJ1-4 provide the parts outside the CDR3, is EPEVTQTPSHQVTQMGQEVILRCVPISNHLYFYWYRQILGQKVEFLVSFYNNEISEKSEIFDDQFSVERPDGSNFTLKIRSTKLEDSAMYFCASIHRGIGTNEKLFFGSGTQLSVL.

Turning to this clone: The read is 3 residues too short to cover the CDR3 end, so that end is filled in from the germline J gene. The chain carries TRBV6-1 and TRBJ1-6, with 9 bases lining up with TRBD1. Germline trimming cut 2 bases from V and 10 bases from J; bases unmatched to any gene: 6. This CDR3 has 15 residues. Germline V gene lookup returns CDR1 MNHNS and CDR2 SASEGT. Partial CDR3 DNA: TGTGCCAGCAGTGAACGGGACAGGGTATTATCACCC. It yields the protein CASSERDRVLSP. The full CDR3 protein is CASSERDRVLSPLHF.

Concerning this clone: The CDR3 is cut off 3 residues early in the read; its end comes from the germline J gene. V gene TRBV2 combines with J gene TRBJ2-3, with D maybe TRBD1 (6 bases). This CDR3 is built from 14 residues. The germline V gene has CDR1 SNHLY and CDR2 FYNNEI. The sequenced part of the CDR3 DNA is TGTGCCAGCAGGAGTCGGACAGTGGGTGAGACG. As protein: CASRSRTVGET. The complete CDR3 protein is CASRSRTVGETQYF.

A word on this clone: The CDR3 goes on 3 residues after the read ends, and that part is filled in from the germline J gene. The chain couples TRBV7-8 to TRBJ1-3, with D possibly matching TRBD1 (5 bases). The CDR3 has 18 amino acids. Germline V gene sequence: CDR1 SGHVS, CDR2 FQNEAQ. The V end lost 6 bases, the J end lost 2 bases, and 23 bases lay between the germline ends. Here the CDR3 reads CASSRGPRSGGTGNTIYF. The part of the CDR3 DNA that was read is TGTGCCAGCAGTAGAGGCCCAAGATCGGGGGGTACTGGAAACACC.

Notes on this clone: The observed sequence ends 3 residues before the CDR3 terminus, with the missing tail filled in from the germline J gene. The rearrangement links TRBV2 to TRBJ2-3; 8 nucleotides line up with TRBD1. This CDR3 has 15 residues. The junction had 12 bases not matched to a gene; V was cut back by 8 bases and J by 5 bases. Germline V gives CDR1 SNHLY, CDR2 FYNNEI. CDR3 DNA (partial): TGTGCCAGCTGCCAGGACAGGGTCGGTTTAGATACG. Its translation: CASCQDRVGLDT. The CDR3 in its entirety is CASCQDRVGLDTQYF.

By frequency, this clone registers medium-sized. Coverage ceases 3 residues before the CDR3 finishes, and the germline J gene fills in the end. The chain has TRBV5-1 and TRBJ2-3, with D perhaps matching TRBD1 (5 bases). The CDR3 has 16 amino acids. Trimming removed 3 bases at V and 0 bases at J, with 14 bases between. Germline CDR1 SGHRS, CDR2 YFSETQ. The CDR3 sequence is CASSYLGHQSTDTQYF. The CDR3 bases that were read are TGCGCCAGCAGCTACCTCGGACACCAAAGCACAGATACG.

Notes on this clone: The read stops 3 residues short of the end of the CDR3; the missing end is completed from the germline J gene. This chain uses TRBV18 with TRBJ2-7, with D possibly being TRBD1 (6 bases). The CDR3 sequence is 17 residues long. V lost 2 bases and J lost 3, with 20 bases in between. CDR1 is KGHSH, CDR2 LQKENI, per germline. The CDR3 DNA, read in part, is TGTGCCAGCTCACCAAAGACAGGAAGCACTGCGGGCTACGAG. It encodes CASSPKTGSTAGYE. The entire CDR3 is CASSPKTGSTAGYEQYF.

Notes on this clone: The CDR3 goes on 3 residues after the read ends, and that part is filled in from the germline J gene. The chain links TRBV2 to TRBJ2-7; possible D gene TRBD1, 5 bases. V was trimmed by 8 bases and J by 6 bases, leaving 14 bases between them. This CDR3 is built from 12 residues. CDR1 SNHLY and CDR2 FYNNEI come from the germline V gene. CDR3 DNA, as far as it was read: TGTGCCAGCTCTCTGGCCAGGGCCGAG. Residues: CASSLARAE. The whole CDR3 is CASSLARAEQYF.

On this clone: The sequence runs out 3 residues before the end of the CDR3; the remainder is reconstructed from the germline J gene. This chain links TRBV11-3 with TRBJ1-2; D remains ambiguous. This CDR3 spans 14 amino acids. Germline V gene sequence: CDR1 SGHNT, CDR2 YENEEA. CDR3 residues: CASSLGASQDEYTF. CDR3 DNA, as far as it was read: TGTGCCAGCAGCTTAGGGGCTAGCCAGGATGAG.

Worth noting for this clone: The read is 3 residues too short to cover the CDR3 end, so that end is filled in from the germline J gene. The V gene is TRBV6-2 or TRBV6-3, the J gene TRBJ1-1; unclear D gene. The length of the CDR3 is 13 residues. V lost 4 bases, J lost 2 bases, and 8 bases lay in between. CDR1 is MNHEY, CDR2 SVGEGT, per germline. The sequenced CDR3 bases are TGTGCCAGCAGTTTGCGGATTAACACTGAA. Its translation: CASSLRINTE. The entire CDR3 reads CASSLRINTEAFF.

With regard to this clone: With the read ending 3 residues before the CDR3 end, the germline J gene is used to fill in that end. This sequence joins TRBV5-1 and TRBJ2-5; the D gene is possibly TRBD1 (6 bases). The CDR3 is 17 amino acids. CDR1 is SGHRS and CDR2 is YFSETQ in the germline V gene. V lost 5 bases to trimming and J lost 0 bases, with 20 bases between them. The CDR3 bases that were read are TGCGCCAGCAGAGGTGCGGCTTTCCAGGGGAACCAAGAGACC. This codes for CASRGAAFQGNQET. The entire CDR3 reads CASRGAAFQGNQETQYF.

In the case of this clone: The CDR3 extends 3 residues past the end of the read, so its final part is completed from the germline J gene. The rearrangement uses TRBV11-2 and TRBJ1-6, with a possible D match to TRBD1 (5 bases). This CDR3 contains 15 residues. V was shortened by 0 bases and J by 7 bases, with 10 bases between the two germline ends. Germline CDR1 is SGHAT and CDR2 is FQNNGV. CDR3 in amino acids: CASSLEGQGNSPLHF. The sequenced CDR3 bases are TGTGCCAGCAGCTTAGAGGGGCAGGGAAATTCACCC.

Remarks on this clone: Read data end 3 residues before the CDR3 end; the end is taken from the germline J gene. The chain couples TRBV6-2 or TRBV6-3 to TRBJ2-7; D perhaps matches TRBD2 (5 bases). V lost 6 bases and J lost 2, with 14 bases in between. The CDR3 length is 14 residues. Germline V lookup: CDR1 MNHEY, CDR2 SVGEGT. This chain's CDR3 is CASRAWRAPYEQYF. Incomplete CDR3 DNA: TGTGCCAGCAGAGCATGGCGGGCCCCCTACGAG.

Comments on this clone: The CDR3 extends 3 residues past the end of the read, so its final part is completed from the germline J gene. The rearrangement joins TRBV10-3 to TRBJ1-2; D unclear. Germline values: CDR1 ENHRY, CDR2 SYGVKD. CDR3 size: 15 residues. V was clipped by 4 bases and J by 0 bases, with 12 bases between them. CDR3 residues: CAISGGQLANYGYTF. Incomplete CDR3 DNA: TGTGCCATCAGTGGTGGGCAGTTAGCTAACTATGGC.

The DNA read from the CDR3 is TGTGCCAGCAGCCCCGGGGTGGGACAGGCGAATTCACCC. Amino acid sequence: CASSPGVGQANSP. From start to end, the CDR3 is CASSPGVGQANSPLHF. This chain joins TRBV7-8 and TRBJ1-6; 8 bases are a match to TRBD1. The CDR3 is cut off 3 residues early in the read; its end comes from the germline J gene. V was pared by 5 bases and J by 7 bases, with 10 bases of the junction left unmatched. Germline V gives CDR1 SGHVS, CDR2 FQNEAQ. This CDR3 comprises 16 residues.

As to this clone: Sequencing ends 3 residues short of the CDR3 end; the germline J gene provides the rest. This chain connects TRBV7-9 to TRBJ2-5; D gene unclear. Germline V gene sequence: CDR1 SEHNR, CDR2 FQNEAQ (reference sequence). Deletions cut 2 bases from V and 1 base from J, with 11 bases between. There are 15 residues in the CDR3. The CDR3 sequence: CASSLMLAGQETQYF. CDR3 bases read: TGTGCCAGCAGCTTAATGTTGGCAGGCCAAGAGACC.

CDR3 DNA (partial): TGCAGTGCCCCCGGCGGATGGACAAGCTCCTATAATTCACCC. The encoded protein is CSAPGGWTSSYNSP. The whole CDR3 sequence is CSAPGGWTSSYNSPLHF. The chain has TRBV20-1 and TRBJ1-6; tentative D call: TRBD1 (5 bases). The missing CDR3 end, 3 residues past where the read stops, is filled in from the germline J gene. Trimming took off 6 bases at V and 0 bases at J, with 18 bases between the two ends. This CDR3 is built from 17 residues. Germline lookup yields CDR1 DFQATT and CDR2 SNEGSKA (reference sequence).

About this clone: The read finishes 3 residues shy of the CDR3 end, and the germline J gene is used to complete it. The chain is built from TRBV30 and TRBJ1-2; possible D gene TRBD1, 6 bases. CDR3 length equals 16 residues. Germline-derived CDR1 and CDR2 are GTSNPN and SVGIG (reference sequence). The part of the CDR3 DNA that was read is TGTGCCTGGAACGGGGTTCGCACGGGGGGCACAGATACC. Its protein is CAWNGVRTGGTDT. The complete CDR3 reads CAWNGVRTGGTDTYTF.

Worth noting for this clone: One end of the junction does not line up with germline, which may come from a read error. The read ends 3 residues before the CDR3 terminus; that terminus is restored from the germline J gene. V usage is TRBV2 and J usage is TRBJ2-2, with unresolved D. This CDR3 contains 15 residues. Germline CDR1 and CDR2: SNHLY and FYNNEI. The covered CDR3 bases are TGTGCCAGCAGAGATCCAATAGGGCCCACCCGGGAG. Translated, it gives CASRDPIGPTRE. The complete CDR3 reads CASRDPIGPTRELFF.

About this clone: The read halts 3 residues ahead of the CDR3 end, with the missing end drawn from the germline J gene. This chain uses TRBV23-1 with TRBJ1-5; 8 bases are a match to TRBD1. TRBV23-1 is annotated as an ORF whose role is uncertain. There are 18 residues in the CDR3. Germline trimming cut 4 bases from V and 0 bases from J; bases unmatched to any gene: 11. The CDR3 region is CASSREGQANYSNQPQHF. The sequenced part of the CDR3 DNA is TGCGCCAGCAGTCGAGAGGGACAGGCAAATTATAGCAATCAGCCC.